This T cell receptor beta chain came from a study of OX40 agonist ivuxolimab in advanced cancers. At the level of the study: Dose-escalation cases comprised hepatocellular carcinoma, melanoma, renal cell or head and neck cancer. Among those enrolled, mean age was about 60 years (range roughly 20 to 79) and 82.7% were male.

Assay used: immunoSEQ multiplex PCR; TCRdb lists only in-frame clones, some missing. Here the sample spans about 67,000 clones, 91% being singletons. General study points: Circulating CD4+ and CD8+ T cells showed clonal expansion by week 6 at 0.1 to 3.0 mg/kg.

As to this clone: Its matching antigen is unknown.

The ends lost 6 bases at V and 6 bases at J; junction bases unmatched: 11. CDR1 is MDHEN, CDR2 SYDVKM, per germline. This CDR3 region has 14 residues. The genes are TRBV28 and TRBJ2-7, with 7 positions matching TRBD1. Sequenced material: CD4+ or CD8+ T cells sorted from blood, taken in a trial of the OX40 agonist ivuxolimab. The clonotype was recovered from an adult with an advanced solid tumor such as melanoma, head and neck, liver or kidney cancer. The CDR3 here is CASSPTHRGGEQYF. DNA for the CDR3: TGTGCCAGCAGCCCAACCCACAGGGGCGGCGAGCAGTACTTC.